This TCR beta chain was sequenced during a study of identical twins. CDR1 is MNHEY and CDR2 is SMNVEV in the germline V gene (reference sequence). The V gene lost 9 bases and the J gene lost 0 bases, with 11 bases spanning the gap. The CDR3 spans 14 residues. TCRdb re-called the 5' RACE reads with MiXCR, one entry per CDR3 protein. The data show roughly 700,000 distinct CDR3 sequences, with more than 6.5% seen just once and roughly 0.97% held by the top ten. Every one of the donors was a healthy Caucasian. A few counts support this clonotype. These data also featured in a second study, about yellow fever vaccine responses in identical twins.

The gene calls are TRBV27 and TRBJ2-2; the D gene is possibly TRBD2 (6 bases). The sequencing input was PBMCs. This receptor was taken from a woman younger than 30 in good health. The CDR3 reads CARGGCPNTGELFF. CDR3 DNA sequence: TGTGCCAGAGGAGGGTGCCCGAACACCGGGGAGCTGTTTTTT.